The rows below give T cell receptor beta chains drawn from one sample of a study of blood T cell repertoires in COVID-19. Data came from immunoSEQ multiplex PCR; TCRdb stores just in-frame clones and leaves some out. The table has around 160,000 clones, just under 90% seen once. The sample was peripheral blood. The receptors were gathered from a woman aged 70-85 years with COVID-19, enrolled during active disease. CDR3s include the opening cysteine and the closing phenylalanine or tryptophan. The D gene is left open where the match is weak. Clone size appears in some rows only: once, few, many, or a class for an expanded clone.

v_call	d_call	j_call	clone_size	cdr3_aa	cdr3_nt
TRBV3-1/TRBV3-2	TRBD1	TRBJ2-5	.	CASSQRYTGGETQYF	TGTGCCAGCAGCCAACGATATACAGGGGGAGAGACCCAGTACTTC
TRBV19	TRBD1	TRBJ1-4	.	CASRTPGGGEKLFF	TGTGCCAGTAGGACGCCAGGGGGTGGGGAAAAACTGTTTTTT
TRBV10-3	TRBD1	TRBJ2-7	.	CATAGQGSYEQYF	TGTGCCACCGCGGGACAGGGGTCCTACGAGCAGTACTTC
TRBV7-8	TRBD2	TRBJ2-7	few	CASSTSGGSSYEQYF	TGTGCCAGCAGCACAAGCGGGGGTAGCTCCTACGAGCAGTACTTC
TRBV30	TRBD1	TRBJ1-1	.	CAWSLNSGTGERAFF	TGTGCCTGGAGTCTCAACTCCGGGACAGGGGAACGCGCTTTCTTT
TRBV3-1/TRBV3-2	TRBD1	TRBJ1-1	few	CASSPSTGRNTEAFF	TGTGCCAGCAGCCCCTCGACAGGGAGGAACACTGAAGCTTTCTTT
TRBV18	TRBD1	TRBJ2-7	.	CASSPMTGNPYEQYF	TGTGCCAGCTCACCAATGACAGGGAACCCCTACGAGCAGTACTTC
TRBV24-1	.	TRBJ2-1	few	CATRGDGTEQFF	TGTGCCACCCGCGGGGACGGGACGGAGCAGTTCTTC
TRBV7-9	.	TRBJ2-5	.	CASSQEEWNGETQYF	TGTGCCAGCAGCCAGGAGGAGTGGAACGGGGAGACCCAGTACTTC
TRBV5-4	.	TRBJ2-1	.	CASSGSGARAYNEQFF	TGTGCCAGCAGCGGATCAGGGGCGAGGGCGTACAATGAGCAGTTCTTC
TRBV7-8	TRBD1	TRBJ1-6	.	CASSTRTGSSYNSPLHF	TGTGCCAGCAGCACCCGGACAGGGAGCTCCTATAATTCACCCCTCCACTTT
TRBV6-5	.	TRBJ1-5	.	CASNQDYSNQPQHF	TGTGCCAGCAATCAGGATTATAGCAATCAGCCCCAGCATTTT
TRBV9	TRBD1	TRBJ1-5	once	CASSTDRGPGQPQHF	TGTGCCAGCAGCACTGACAGGGGGCCGGGTCAGCCCCAGCATTTT
TRBV21-1	.	TRBJ1-5	.	CASSKGRDRGLYQPQHF	TGTGCCAGCAGCAAAGGAAGGGACAGGGGCCTCTACCAGCCCCAGCATTTT
TRBV7-2	TRBD2	TRBJ2-1	.	CASSPERGAYNEQFF	TGTGCCAGCAGCCCGGAGCGGGGGGCCTACAATGAGCAGTTCTTC
TRBV29-1	TRBD1	TRBJ1-2	.	CSDGGQGAGYTF	TGCAGCGACGGAGGACAGGGGGCCGGCTACACCTTC
TRBV7-2	TRBD1	TRBJ1-5	.	CASSLDRGLNQPQHF	TGTGCCAGCAGCTTAGACAGGGGGTTAAATCAGCCCCAGCATTTT
TRBV7-9	.	TRBJ1-2	.	CASSLAGGQNYGYTF	TGTGCCAGCAGCTTAGCTGGGGGCCAGAACTATGGCTACACCTTC
TRBV2	.	TRBJ2-6	.	CASRSGSGANVLTF	TGTGCCAGCAGATCGGGGTCTGGGGCCAACGTCCTGACTTTC
TRBV19	.	TRBJ1-6	.	CASDSRSSYNSPLHF	TGTGCCAGCGACAGTCGGAGCTCCTATAATTCACCCCTCCACTTT
TRBV7-8	TRBD1	TRBJ2-1	.	CASSSGGHEQFF	TGTGCCAGCAGCTCAGGGGGCCATGAGCAGTTCTTC
TRBV28	TRBD1	TRBJ1-5	.	CASSLPSTGGHQPQHF	TGTGCCAGCAGTTTACCCTCGACAGGGGGTCATCAGCCCCAGCATTTT
TRBV21-1	.	TRBJ2-7	.	CASRAGHPLLGEQYF	TGTGCCAGCCGCGCGGGGCACCCCCTTTTGGGCGAGCAGTACTTC
TRBV27	TRBD1	TRBJ1-2	.	CASSLRTGTGGTYGYTF	TGTGCCAGCAGTTTAAGGACCGGGACAGGGGGGACCTATGGCTACACCTTC
TRBV29-1	.	TRBJ1-4	.	CSVSGGDEKLFF	TGCAGCGTTTCGGGCGGGGATGAAAAACTGTTTTTT
TRBV24-1	.	TRBJ2-5	.	CATSDPRRGVETQYF	TGTGCCACCAGTGACCCCAGGCGGGGAGTGGAGACCCAGTACTTC
TRBV7-9	.	TRBJ1-2	.	CASNSYQTVNYGYTF	TGTGCCAGCAACTCCTACCAGACTGTTAACTATGGCTACACCTTC
TRBV5-1	TRBD2	TRBJ2-3	.	CASRPLHGTSGEPSTDTQYF	TGCGCCAGCAGGCCCCTCCACGGGACTAGCGGGGAACCCAGCACAGATACGCAGTATTTT
TRBV6-1	TRBD2	TRBJ2-5	.	CASSDRRGAGQETQYF	TGTGCCAGCAGTGACAGGCGGGGGGCAGGTCAAGAGACCCAGTACTTC
TRBV5-4	.	TRBJ2-5	few	CASSGAGAGETQYF	TGTGCCAGCAGCGGGGCAGGGGCAGGAGAGACCCAGTACTTC
TRBV5-1	.	TRBJ2-3	.	CASSAGTTDTQYF	TGCGCCAGCAGCGCGGGGACCACAGATACGCAGTATTTT
TRBV28	.	TRBJ2-7	once	CASSFDFSYEQYF	TGTGCCAGCAGTTTTGACTTCTCCTACGAGCAGTACTTC
TRBV19	TRBD1	TRBJ1-1	.	CASSIDPLGRGPTEAFF	TGTGCCAGTAGTATAGATCCGCTGGGCAGGGGGCCCACTGAAGCTTTCTTT